This T cell receptor beta chain was captured by sequencing in a study of shared clonotypes between healthy human individuals. Per the authors' pipeline: Filtering of immunoSEQ junctional sequences could not match full-length read filtering. Sequenced by immunoSEQ multiplex PCR; TCRdb stores in-frame clones only, minus some. The V and J calls and the clone size are those of that table, but D and trimming were determined from the DNA. The table has 2 million to 2.5 million clones, roughly 91% seen once. V dropped 5 bases and J dropped 0 bases, with 14 bases sitting between them. There are 16 residues in the CDR3. The germline V gene encodes CDR1 SGHNT and CDR2 YENEEA. Naive CD8 populations comprised CD45RO-negative cells positively selected for CCR7, excluding terminally differentiated effector memory CD45RA+ cells.

Sequenced input: naive CD8+ T cells from PBMCs. The sequence derives from a man aged 18 to 30 in good health. Some clones in this sample may be carry-over from other donors' samples. V and J are TRBV11-3 and TRBJ2-1; D is uncertain. The CDR3 loop is CASSRSARSSYNEQFF. CDR3 coding DNA: TGTGCCAGCAGCCGAAGCGCCAGGAGCTCCTACAATGAGCAGTTCTTC.